The T cell receptor (beta chain) under discussion was sequenced for a study of spatial heterogeneity in lung cancer. Study context: Detected sequences consistently included more beta-chain ones than alpha-chain ones. Strongly correlated with TCR transcript counts in tumor regions was a T cell module score, which was a transcriptional module score calculated from matched bulk RNA-seq. Overall study findings and caveats: Intratumoral expanded alpha and beta TCR counts were found to track tumor mutation counts.

TCRdb reanalysed the 5' RACE reads using MiXCR and keeps one entry per CDR3 protein. Of roughly 7,000 distinct CDR3 sequences listed, 14% are singletons. Time point indicated: sample taken at primary tumor resection. This clonotype was seen at least ten times. Its antigen remains unidentified. A library prepared for alpha chains yielded this beta chain as an off-target read; its size is of little meaning. This receptor was identified in a female donor with early-stage non-small cell lung cancer. Sequencing used lung tumor tissue, obtained at surgery.

The CDR3 DNA reads TGCGCCAGCAGTCCAAGGGGTCGCCGCACAGATACGCAGTATTTT. Its translation: CASSPRGRRTDTQYF. The chain carries TRBV5-1 and TRBJ2-3; D may be TRBD1 (5 bases). Deletions cut 5 bases from V and 1 base from J, with 14 bases between. Germline V gene sequence: CDR1 SGHRS, CDR2 YFSETQ. CDR3 size: 15 residues.